These 32 T cell receptor beta chains share one sample of origin, sequenced in a study of CD8 T cells in ankylosing spondylitis. Findings and limits, study-wide: The study identified a TCR beta motif of under ten highly homologous variants that appeared characteristic of ankylosing spondylitis blood.

These TCRs' antigens remain unknown. TCRdb re-called the 5' RACE reads through MiXCR, storing one row per CDR3 protein. Seen here are fewer than 400,000 distinct CDR3 sequences, approximately 20% observed once, and the top ten hold 15% to 20%. Material for sequencing was blood, either unsorted or a sorted T cell fraction (not recorded which). These TCRs come from a male donor with ankylosing spondylitis.

The rearrangement joins TRBV27 to TRBJ2-3; 10 bases align to TRBD2. The V gene's germline CDR1 is MNHEY and CDR2 SMNVEV (reference sequence). CDR3 size: 17 residues. The J segment lost 2 bases and the V segment lost 5 bases, leaving 10 bases of the junction unmatched. The CDR3: CASSPIPGLAITDTQYF. The CDR3 nucleotides are TGTGCCAGCAGTCCCATACCGGGACTAGCGATCACAGATACGCAGTATTTT.

The CDR3 DNA reads TGCAGTGCTAGAGGGCTAGCGGAGAACACCGGGGAGCTGTTTTTT. Protein sequence: CSARGLAENTGELFF. This chain links TRBV20-1 with TRBJ2-2, with TRBD2 matching over 7 bases. The CDR3 has 15 amino acids. From germline, CDR1 is DFQATT and CDR2 SNEGSKA (reference sequence). The V and J ends lost 1 base and 1 base, in that order; junction bases with no gene match: 3.

This sequence joins TRBV7-2 and TRBJ2-1; D is undetermined. Germline CDR1 is SGHTA and CDR2 is FQGNSA. The CDR3 consists of 14 residues. The V and J ends lost 1 base and 5 bases respectively, with 9 bases between them. The CDR3 protein is CASSLGYLNNEQFF. The CDR3 region has the DNA TGTGCCAGCAGCTTAGGGTACTTGAACAATGAGCAGTTCTTC.

This chain joins TRBV11-2 and TRBJ2-7; D remains unclear. The CDR3 has 17 amino acids. Germline lookup yields CDR1 SGHAT and CDR2 FQNNGV. Trimming left V 4 bases short and J 7 bases short, with 26 bases between. The CDR3 coding sequence is TGTGCCAGCAGCTCCGCCTCACCGTCGGGCCGCCTTGGAGAGCAGTACTTC. Encoded protein: CASSSASPSGRLGEQYF.

The V and J genes are TRBV6-2 or TRBV6-3 and TRBJ2-2; D remains unclear. Looked up from germline, CDR1 is MNHEY and CDR2 is SVGEGT. The germline V and J ends were trimmed by 4 bases and 6 bases, with 15 bases remaining between them. This CDR3 is 15 amino acids long. DNA of the CDR3: TGTGCCAGCAGTTCGTTGGTCCCCCCGGCCGGGGAGCTGTTTTTT. It specifies CASSSLVPPAGELFF.

The chain links TRBV9 to TRBJ2-7, with 10 bases that match TRBD2. With 3 bases clipped from V and 3 bases from J, the junction kept 3 bases outside the gene matches. This CDR3 has 14 amino acids. The germline gives CDR1 SGDLS, CDR2 YYNGEE. DNA for the CDR3: TGTGCCAGCAGCGCCCTAGCGGGAGACTACGAGCAGTACTTC. Its protein is CASSALAGDYEQYF. Full variable domain (rest looked up from reference TRBV9 and TRBJ2-7): DSGVTQTPKHLITATGQRVTLRCSPRSGDLSVYWYQQSLDQGLQFLIQYYNGEERAKGNILERFSAQQFPDLHSELNLSSLELGDSALYFCASSALAGDYEQYFGPGTRLTVT.

The chain has TRBV4-2 and TRBJ2-5; D possibly corresponds to TRBD2 (6 bases). V dropped 1 base and J dropped 0 bases, with 12 bases sitting between them. Germline V CDR1 and CDR2: LGHNA, YNFKEQ. There are 16 residues in the CDR3. CDR3 bases: TGTGCCAGCAGCCAAGGCCCCCGGGACTACCAAGAGACCCAGTACTTC. Its translation is CASSQGPRDYQETQYF.

This clonotype has only a few counts. The V and J genes are TRBV20-1 and TRBJ1-2; a weak D match, TRBD1 (6 bases). Trimming cost V 3 bases and J 8 bases, with 19 bases left between them. The germline CDR1 and CDR2 sequences are DFQATT and SNEGSKA (reference sequence). The length of the CDR3 is 14 residues. CDR3 coding DNA: TGCAGTGCTAGCCTTTCGACAGGAGAGTTGGGCTACACCTTC. Translated, it gives CSASLSTGELGYTF.

This clonotype has a count of ten or more. J is TRBJ1-1 and V is TRBV7-8, with a weak D call TRBD1 (6 bases). The CDR3 has 14 amino acids. V gave up 7 bases and J gave up 1 base, with 13 bases separating them. CDR1 is SGHVS and CDR2 is FQNEAQ in the germline V gene. The CDR3 region is CASTDRIQNTEAFF. The CDR3 region has the DNA TGTGCCAGCACAGACAGGATTCAGAACACTGAAGCTTTCTTT.

This clonotype turned up a few times. CDR3: CSAYLAGGGYEQYF. Here the CDR3 DNA reads TGCAGCGCATATCTAGCGGGAGGAGGCTACGAGCAGTACTTC. The V and J genes are TRBV29-1 and TRBJ2-7, with 11 bases identical to TRBD2. Germline loops: CDR1 SQVTM, CDR2 ANQGSEA. The CDR3 has 14 residues. Trimming at V came to 7 bases and at J to 3 bases, leaving 8 bases not matched to a gene.

The chain uses TRBV2 and TRBJ2-2, with unresolved D. The V and J ends lost 3 bases and 4 bases respectively, with 9 bases between them. The CDR3 is made up of 14 amino acids. Germline CDR1 reads SNHLY; CDR2 reads FYNNEI. CDR3 bases: TGTGCCAGCAGTGACAGGCGTTCCACCGGGGAGCTGTTTTTT. Translation gives CASSDRRSTGELFF.

The chain uses TRBV10-3 and TRBJ1-1; D not resolved. Germline CDR1 reads ENHRY; CDR2 reads SYGVKD. The CDR3 loop spans 15 amino acids. Trimming stripped 3 bases from V and 3 bases from J, with 14 bases between. This CDR3 reads CAISDPGVGDTEAFF. CDR3 nucleotide sequence: TGTGCCATCAGTGACCCCGGGGTTGGGGACACTGAAGCTTTCTTT.

This rearrangement joins TRBV5-1 to TRBJ2-7; 9 positions match TRBD2. Germline-derived CDR1 and CDR2 are SGHRS and YFSETQ. The length of the CDR3 is 17 residues. After removal of 1 base from V and 0 bases from J, the junction contained 8 bases not matched to a gene. CDR3: CASSLRASGETSYEQYF. The CDR3 DNA sequence: TGCGCCAGCAGCTTGAGGGCTAGCGGGGAAACCTCCTACGAGCAGTACTTC.

This chain connects TRBV7-2 to TRBJ2-1; D possibly uses TRBD1 or TRBD2 (5 bases each). The CDR3 contains 16 residues. Germline V lookup: CDR1 SGHTA, CDR2 FQGNSA. V was cut by 4 bases and J by 0 bases, with 13 bases left in between. The CDR3, as DNA: TGTGCCAGCAGCTACGCCGGGACGAGCTCCTACAATGAGCAGTTCTTC. The encoded protein is CASSYAGTSSYNEQFF.

V usage is TRBV11-2 and J usage is TRBJ2-7; the D gene is possibly TRBD1 (6 bases). Looked up from germline, CDR1 is SGHAT and CDR2 is FQNNGV. The CDR3 length is 14 residues. The V end was cut by 4 bases, the J end by 7 bases, with 17 bases between. CDR3 sequence: CASSSIGGWSEQYF. In DNA form, the CDR3 reads TGTGCCAGCAGCTCAATTGGGGGCTGGAGTGAGCAGTACTTC.

This clonotype came up a few times. The chain uses TRBV6-2 or TRBV6-3 and TRBJ2-2, with D uncertain. Trimming shortened V by 4 bases and J by 6 bases, and 6 bases separated the two germline ends. Germline values: CDR1 MNHEY, CDR2 SVGEGT. The CDR3 has 12 residues. The chain's CDR3 is CASSWISGELFF. The CDR3 DNA is TGTGCCAGCAGTTGGATTTCCGGGGAGCTGTTTTTT.

There are a few counts of this clonotype. The chain combines TRBV2 with TRBJ2-2; TRBD2 agrees at 9 bases. The germline gives CDR1 SNHLY, CDR2 FYNNEI. V was clipped by 8 bases and J by 0 bases; unmatched bases: 4. The CDR3 contains 15 residues. The CDR3 DNA sequence: TGTGCCAGCCGGACTAGCGCGACGAACACCGGGGAGCTGTTTTTT. This sequence encodes CASRTSATNTGELFF.

V and J are TRBV7-3 and TRBJ1-1, with TRBD1 matching over 7 bases. The CDR3 consists of 14 residues. Germline V gene lookup returns CDR1 SGHTA and CDR2 FQGTGA. Trimming took 5 bases from V and 4 from J; bases not matched to a gene: 7. CDR3 coding DNA: TGTGCCAGCAGCGCGAGACAGGGCGGCACTGAAGCTTTCTTT. Amino acids: CASSARQGGTEAFF.

The chain couples TRBV10-3 to TRBJ2-1; TRBD2 matches 10 bases. CDR3 length equals 17 residues. The trim removed 7 bases at V and 6 bases at J, leaving 15 bases unmatched. CDR1 and CDR2 from the germline V gene are ENHRY and SYGVKD. The chain's CDR3 is CAIIATSGPGGGNEQFF. The CDR3 DNA reads as TGTGCCATCATTGCGACTAGCGGGCCCGGAGGGGGCAATGAGCAGTTCTTC.

CDR3 DNA: TGTGCCACCAGCAGAGATAACCGGGACAGGGCCGACGGTTACTCTGGGGCCAACGTCCTGACTTTC. This encodes CATSRDNRDRADGYSGANVLTF. The chain recombines TRBV15 with TRBJ2-6; 9 bases line up with TRBD1. CDR1 LNHNV and CDR2 YYDKDF come from the germline V gene (reference sequence). J was trimmed by 0 bases and V by 0 bases; bases with no gene match: 15. CDR3 length: 22 amino acids.

This chain joins TRBV28 and TRBJ2-7; D may be TRBD1 (6 bases). Germline values: CDR1 MDHEN, CDR2 SYDVKM. Trimming removed 10 bases from V and 6 bases from J, with 19 bases in between. This CDR3 comprises 13 residues. The CDR3 DNA reads as TGTGCCACCATAGGGACACTTCTTCGCGAGCAGTACTTC. Protein sequence: CATIGTLLREQYF.

This clonotype was seen only a few times. V gene TRBV4-2 combines with J gene TRBJ2-5; a possible D gene is TRBD2 (6 bases). CDR3 length equals 16 residues. Germline loops: CDR1 LGHNA, CDR2 YNFKEQ. Trimming took off 1 base at V and 3 bases at J, with 15 bases between the two ends. CDR3: CASSQGDSRSEETQYF. DNA for the CDR3: TGTGCCAGCAGCCAAGGGGACTCACGGTCCGAAGAGACCCAGTACTTC.

CDR3 sequence (DNA): TGTGCCACCAGTGGAGGCACAGATACGCAGTATTTT. Translating it yields CATSGGTDTQYF. The rearrangement links TRBV24-1 to TRBJ2-3; no reliable D call. Germline loops: CDR1 KGHDR, CDR2 SFDVKD. V lost 5 bases, J lost 1 base, and 3 bases lay in between. This CDR3 has 12 amino acids.

The sample holds a few counts of this clonotype. V gene TRBV11-3 combines with J gene TRBJ2-2, with TRBD1 identical over 7 bases. The trim removed 5 bases at V and 5 bases at J, leaving 8 bases unmatched. The CDR3 has 15 amino acids. Germline CDR1 is SGHNT and CDR2 is YENEEA. The CDR3 DNA sequence: TGTGCCAGCAGCAAACAGGGGACATTGACCGGGGAGCTGTTTTTT. Protein: CASSKQGTLTGELFF. Based on the CDR3 plus reference TRBV11-3 and TRBJ2-2, the full variable domain is EAGVVQSPRYKIIEKKQPVAFWCNPISGHNTLYWYLQNLGQGPELLIRYENEEAVDDSQLPKDRFSAERLKGVDSTLKIQPAELGDSAVYLCASSKQGTLTGELFFGEGSRLTVL.

The J gene is TRBJ2-4, the V gene TRBV7-2, with TRBD2 matching over 7 bases. The CDR3 is 14 residues long. Trimming at V came to 1 base and at J to 8 bases, leaving 5 bases not matched to a gene. Germline loops: CDR1 SGHTA, CDR2 FQGNSA. The CDR3 sequence: CASSLGLAEDIQYF. DNA of the CDR3: TGTGCCAGCAGCTTAGGGCTAGCGGAGGACATTCAGTACTTC.

This clonotype has a handful of counts. The CDR3 DNA is TGTGCCAGCAGTTACGCCCGCGGCCTGATGGCGGGCTATGGCTACACCTTC. It codes for CASSYARGLMAGYGYTF. The gene calls are TRBV6-2 or TRBV6-3 and TRBJ1-2; D uncertain. Germline CDR1 is MNHEY and CDR2 is SVGEGT. The CDR3 has 17 residues. V was pared by 2 bases and J by 4 bases, with 20 bases between.

Many counts were recorded for this clonotype. J is TRBJ2-1 and V is TRBV5-1; D is possibly TRBD2 (5 bases). This CDR3 is 16 amino acids long. The germline V gene has CDR1 SGHRS and CDR2 YFSETQ. V lost 7 bases and J 0 bases, leaving 17 bases between the germline ends. The CDR3 here is CASSEGSIRSYNEQFF. CDR3 nucleotide sequence: TGCGCCAGCTCTGAGGGTTCAATCCGCTCCTACAATGAGCAGTTCTTC.

This clonotype was detected a few times. V and J are TRBV10-3 and TRBJ2-2; perhaps D is TRBD1 or TRBD2 (5 bases each). This CDR3 spans 14 amino acids. The V end lost 4 bases, the J end lost 6 bases, and 12 bases lay between the germline ends. Germline CDR1 reads ENHRY; CDR2 reads SYGVKD. CDR3 residues: CAISAGTRPGELFF. DNA for the CDR3: TGTGCCATCAGTGCCGGGACCCGGCCCGGGGAGCTGTTTTTT.

The gene calls are TRBV4-1 and TRBJ2-6; D could derive from TRBD1 or TRBD2 (7 bases each). Germline loops: CDR1 MGHRA, CDR2 YSYEKL. The CDR3 spans 18 residues. The V end lost 0 bases, the J end lost 4 bases, and 16 bases lay between the germline ends. The CDR3 spells CASSQDPRGRAGANVLTF. The CDR3 DNA reads TGCGCCAGCAGCCAAGATCCCAGGGGGAGGGCCGGGGCCAACGTCCTGACTTTC.

This clonotype was counted a few times. V gene TRBV7-2 combines with J gene TRBJ2-5; the match to TRBD2 covers 10 bases. The CDR3 is 17 amino acids. Trimming at V came to 5 bases and at J to 1 base, leaving 10 bases not matched to a gene. CDR1 is SGHTA, CDR2 FQGNSA, per germline. The CDR3, as DNA: TGTGCCAGCAGCCGAAGCATAGCGGGAGGACTCCAAGAGACCCAGTACTTC. It specifies CASSRSIAGGLQETQYF.

The chain has TRBV28 and TRBJ2-2, with 10 positions matching TRBD2. This CDR3 has 16 residues. The V and J ends lost 5 bases and 3 bases, in that order; junction bases with no gene match: 6. From germline, CDR1 is MDHEN and CDR2 SYDVKM. CDR3 sequence reads: CASSPLAGAYTGELFF. CDR3 coding DNA: TGTGCCAGCAGTCCCCTAGCGGGAGCGTACACCGGGGAGCTGTTTTTT. Full variable domain (outside the CDR3, taken from reference TRBV28 and TRBJ2-2): DVKVTQSSRYLVKRTGEKVFLECVQDMDHENMFWYRQDPGLGLRLIYFSYDVKMKEKGDIPEGYSVSREKKERFSLILESASTNQTSMYLCASSPLAGAYTGELFFGEGSRLTVL.

V and J are TRBV4-1 and TRBJ1-6; D gene ambiguous. Trimming left V 0 bases short and J 9 bases short, with 15 bases between. Germline V gene lookup returns CDR1 MGHRA and CDR2 YSYEKL. The CDR3 is made up of 16 amino acids. The CDR3 here is CASSQDVGSRSSPLHF. The CDR3 coding sequence is TGCGCCAGCAGCCAAGATGTCGGTTCGCGGAGTTCACCCCTCCACTTT.